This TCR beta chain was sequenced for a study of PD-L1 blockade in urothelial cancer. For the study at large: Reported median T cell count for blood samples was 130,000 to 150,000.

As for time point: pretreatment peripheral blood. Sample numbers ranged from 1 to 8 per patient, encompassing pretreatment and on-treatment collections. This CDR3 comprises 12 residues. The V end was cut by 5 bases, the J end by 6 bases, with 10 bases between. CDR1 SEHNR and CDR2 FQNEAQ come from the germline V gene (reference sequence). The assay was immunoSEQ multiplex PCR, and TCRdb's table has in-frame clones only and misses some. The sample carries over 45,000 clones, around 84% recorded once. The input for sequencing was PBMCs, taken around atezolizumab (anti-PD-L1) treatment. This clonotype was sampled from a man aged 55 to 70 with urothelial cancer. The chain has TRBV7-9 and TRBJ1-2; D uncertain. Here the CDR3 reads CASSRGVNGYTF. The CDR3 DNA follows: TGTGCCAGCAGCCGGGGTGTAAATGGCTACACCTTC.